These 11 T cell receptor beta chains were all obtained from the same sample, sequenced in a study of spatial heterogeneity in lung cancer. Sample time point: blood at routine non-recurrence follow-up after resection. TCRdb recomputed calls from the 5' RACE reads with MiXCR, one row per CDR3 protein. The table shows 35,000 to 45,000 distinct CDR3 sequences, with roughly 20% occurring only once. This material consisted of PBMCs, taken at follow-up. These TCRs come from a female donor with early-stage non-small cell lung cancer.

CDR3 sequence reads: CASKDLLAGGTDTQYF. CDR3 bases: TGTGCCAGCAAGGATCTTCTAGCGGGAGGCACAGATACGCAGTATTTT. This chain connects TRBV27 to TRBJ2-3, with TRBD2 matching 10 bases. CDR3 size: 16 residues. The V gene end was trimmed by 7 bases and the J gene end by 1 base; junction bases not matched to a gene: 8. CDR1 and CDR2 (germline): MNHEY, SMNVEV (reference sequence).

This clonotype was recorded a few times. This rearrangement joins TRBV5-1 to TRBJ1-2; D perhaps matches TRBD1 (5 bases). The CDR3 sequence is 13 residues long. V was trimmed by 0 bases and J by 2 bases, leaving 5 bases between them. Germline CDR1 and CDR2: SGHRS and YFSETQ. DNA for the CDR3: TGCGCCAGCAGCTTGGAGGGGAACTATGGCTACACCTTC. This translates into CASSLEGNYGYTF.

In its sample, this clonotype was seen many times. The chain employs TRBV7-9 and TRBJ2-4, with D unclear. The CDR3 length is 15 residues. CDR1 and CDR2 from the germline V gene are SEHNR and FQNEAQ (reference sequence). V shed 5 bases and J shed 5 bases, with 16 bases lying between them. CDR3 sequence reads: CASSPIVLDQNIQYF. Written as DNA, the CDR3 is TGTGCCAGCAGCCCCATCGTACTGGACCAAAACATTCAGTACTTC.

This rearrangement joins TRBV11-1 to TRBJ2-7; perhaps D is TRBD1 or TRBD2 (5 bases each). V was pared by 7 bases and J by 4 bases, with 17 bases between. The CDR3 is 14 residues long. The germline V gene has CDR1 SGHAT and CDR2 FQDESV (reference sequence). CDR3 protein: CASTFAGTGYEQYF. The CDR3 DNA reads TGTGCCAGCACCTTCGCCGGGACCGGATACGAGCAGTACTTC.

This clonotype was picked up a small number of times. V and J are TRBV28 and TRBJ2-3; 12 bases match TRBD2. Per germline, CDR1 MDHEN and CDR2 SYDVKM. V trimming: 5 bases; J trimming: 2 bases; junction bases outside the gene matches: 5. The CDR3 contains 16 residues. DNA of the CDR3: TGTGCCAGCAGTAATCTAGCGGGGGGGGTCACAGATACGCAGTATTTT. Protein sequence: CASSNLAGGVTDTQYF.

This clonotype has at least ten counts. The chain links TRBV11-3 to TRBJ2-3; TRBD1 might be the D (5 bases). There are 16 residues in the CDR3. Between the trimmed V and J ends, which lost 1 base and 4 bases, there was a span of 15 bases. Germline V CDR1 and CDR2: SGHNT, YENEEA. CDR3 in DNA: TGTGCCAGCAGCTTAGGTCAGGGTGAATGGGCAGATACGCAGTATTTT. This gives the protein CASSLGQGEWADTQYF.

In regard to this clonotype: A much larger clone differs by one base, so this may be a read error. The chain carries TRBV7-9 and TRBJ1-3; D call uncertain. The CDR3 consists of 15 residues. Germline loops: CDR1 SEHNR, CDR2 FQNEAQ (reference sequence). The CDR3 loop reads CVSSPRLRIGNTIYF. The DNA of the CDR3 is TGTGTCAGCAGCCCAAGACTGAGAATTGGAAACACCATATATTTT.

By share of the sample, this clonotype is medium-sized. This chain connects TRBV5-6 to TRBJ2-6; D tentatively fits TRBD1 or TRBD2 (6 bases each). This CDR3 is built from 16 residues. Germline lookup yields CDR1 SGHDT and CDR2 YYEEEE. V shed 7 bases and J shed 4 bases, with 18 bases lying between them. CDR3 residues: CASFPLGGAGANVLTF. The CDR3 bases are TGTGCCAGCTTCCCCCTGGGGGGCGCGGGGGCCAACGTCCTGACTTTC.

Only a few counts were recorded for this clonotype. J is TRBJ1-1 and V is TRBV28; D is unclear. CDR1 and CDR2 (germline): MDHEN, SYDVKM. V was trimmed by 8 bases and J by 8 bases, leaving 15 bases between them. CDR3 length: 12 amino acids. In DNA, the CDR3 is TGTGCCAGCTCAGCCGGCGGAAAAGAAGCTTTCTTT. Protein: CASSAGGKEAFF.

This clonotype was found many times. The rearrangement links TRBV7-2 to TRBJ2-5; D not resolved. Germline V lookup: CDR1 SGHTA, CDR2 FQGNSA. This CDR3 spans 13 amino acids. The V end was cut by 3 bases, the J end by 2 bases, with 7 bases between. The CDR3 region has the DNA TGTGCCAGCAGCTTGACTGTACAAGAGACCCAGTACTTC. This sequence encodes CASSLTVQETQYF.

This chain uses TRBV20-1 with TRBJ2-1; D unclear. The CDR3 is 15 amino acids. Trimming cost V 5 bases and J 1 base, with 15 bases left between them. Germline CDR1 reads DFQATT; CDR2 reads SNEGSKA (reference sequence). CDR3 amino acids: CSALRALESYNEQFF. The CDR3 bases are TGCAGTGCTCTACGAGCGCTAGAATCCTACAATGAGCAGTTCTTC.